The entry that follows covers one T cell receptor (beta chain) sequence. Its antigen is not known. Vbeta (60) and Jbeta (13) primers were used in the PCR. The table came from immunoSEQ multiplex PCR; TCRdb's copy has only in-frame clones and leaves some out. This sample's table has tens of thousands of clones. This specimen belongs to a study of cytomegalovirus exposure and HLA in healthy donors. Overall study: Unique TCR beta sequences numbering some 110 million came from roughly 180 million T cells in an earlier analysis.

The study, taken as a whole, reports: A prior analysis recorded that most TCR beta V segments were productive about 90% or about 30% of the time.

CDR3 size: 12 residues. Per the germline V gene, CDR1 is SGHDN and CDR2 is FVKESK. V lost 1 base and J 4 bases, leaving 4 bases between the germline ends. The sequenced sample consisted of PBMCs. The rearrangement links TRBV14 to TRBJ1-2; D is undetermined. The clonotype was recovered from a man in his thirties or forties in good health and CMV-seropositive. CDR3 sequence: CASSQATYGYTF. Written as DNA, the CDR3 is TGTGCCAGCAGCCAAGCTACCTATGGCTACACCTTC.